This TCR beta chain is from a study of blood T cell repertoires in COVID-19. Background on the study: Samples of COVID-19 (acute and convalescent) were obtained from the United States, Italy and Spain.

The CDR3 runs 13 residues. Germline CDR1 MGHRA, CDR2 YSYEKL. V shed 7 bases and J 8 bases; nucleotides not matched to a gene: 8. As handled by the study authors: Quantification of nucleated cells was approximated via reference gene primer amplification. Method: immunoSEQ multiplex PCR; TCRdb's copy keeps in-frame clones and lacks some. That table is the source of V, J and clone size, and D and trimming were worked out from the DNA. The data show roughly 100,000 clones, roughly 89% seen once. This clone has only a few counts. The TCR comes from a man between 65 and 85 years old with active or convalescent COVID-19. V and J are TRBV4-1 and TRBJ1-2, with 9 bases that match TRBD1. The sequenced sample was peripheral blood. The CDR3 DNA reads TGCGCCAGCAAGGCACAGGGGGCGGGGGGCTACACCTTC. This sequence encodes CASKAQGAGGYTF.